A single sample gave rise to the 32 T cell receptor beta chains below, sequenced in a study of blood T cell repertoires in COVID-19. Clones were sequenced by immunoSEQ multiplex PCR, and TCRdb holds only the in-frame ones, with some missing. The sample lists about 190,000 clones; roughly 80% were seen once. Sequencing was carried out using peripheral blood. The source of these receptors is a human donor in a cohort sampled during active COVID-19.

CDR3 protein: CASSPGTGGVEQYV. In nucleotides, the CDR3 is TGCGCCAGCAGCCCCGGGACAGGGGGAGTCGAGCAGTACGTC. V usage is TRBV5-1 and J usage is TRBJ2-7, with 11 nucleotides matching TRBD1. Trimming took 4 bases from V and 6 from J; bases not matched to a gene: 6. CDR1 is SGHRS, CDR2 YFSETQ, per germline. The CDR3 is made up of 14 amino acids.

V gene TRBV20-1 combines with J gene TRBJ1-1; 10 nucleotides line up with TRBD1. Germline CDR1 reads DFQATT; CDR2 reads SNEGSKA (reference sequence). J gave up 4 bases and V 3 bases, and 8 bases lay outside the gene matches. The CDR3 extends over 15 amino acids. CDR3 DNA: TGCAGTGCTAGTACCGGGACAGGGGTTGTCACTGAAGCTTTCTTT. As protein: CSASTGTGVVTEAFF.

The chain employs TRBV11-2 and TRBJ1-6, with D possibly being TRBD1 (6 bases). Germline V CDR1 and CDR2: SGHAT, FQNNGV. This CDR3 region has 16 residues. V dropped 5 bases and J dropped 8 bases, with 19 bases sitting between them. The CDR3 loop reads CASSPWTAQVDSPLHF. CDR3 DNA: TGTGCCAGCAGCCCCTGGACAGCTCAAGTAGATTCACCCCTCCACTTT.

The CDR3 loop reads CASSSEPGLAGEASEQFF. The CDR3 DNA follows: TGCGCCAGCAGCTCGGAACCGGGACTAGCGGGGGAGGCCAGTGAGCAGTTCTTC. V usage is TRBV5-1 and J usage is TRBJ2-1; 14 positions match TRBD2. The length of the CDR3 is 18 residues. The V segment lost 3 bases and the J segment 9 bases; nucleotides outside the gene matches: 14. The germline V gene has CDR1 SGHRS and CDR2 YFSETQ.

This clone is a singleton in its sample. The junction does not match germline at one end; this may be a read error. V is TRBV7-7 and J is TRBJ2-5, with TRBD2 as a possible D gene (5 bases). Germline lookup yields CDR1 SSHAT and CDR2 FNYEAQ (reference sequence). The CDR3 has 14 amino acids. In DNA, the CDR3 is TGTGCTAGCAGCGCACTAGGATACGGAGAGACCCAGTACTTC. This sequence encodes CASSALGYGETQYF.

The J gene is TRBJ1-1, the V gene TRBV18; D may be TRBD1 (6 bases). V was clipped by 4 bases and J by 7 bases, with 19 bases between them. The CDR3 has 15 residues. Per the germline V gene, CDR1 is KGHSH and CDR2 is LQKENI. CDR3 residues: CASSLTPEQGNEAFF. In DNA, the CDR3 is TGTGCCAGCTCACTCACCCCCGAACAGGGCAATGAAGCTTTCTTT. The full variable domain, rest sourced from reference TRBV18 and TRBJ1-1, is NAGVMQNPRHLVRRRGQEARLRCSPMKGHSHVYWYRQLPEEGLKFMVYLQKENIIDESGMPKERFSAEFPKEGPSILRIQQVVRGDSAAYFCASSLTPEQGNEAFFGQGTRLTVV.

The chain is built from TRBV5-1 and TRBJ2-1, with D perhaps TRBD2 (6 bases). Germline CDR1 and CDR2: SGHRS and YFSETQ. The length of the CDR3 is 13 residues. Trimming left V 4 bases short and J 8 bases short, with 13 bases between. This CDR3 reads CASSPGTFYEQFF. The CDR3 DNA is TGCGCCAGCAGCCCCGGGACTTTCTATGAGCAGTTCTTC.

In regard to this clone: The junction departs from germline at one end; a sequencing error may be responsible. In DNA form, the CDR3 reads TGCGCCAGCAGGTTGGCGACTGAAGCTTTCTTT. It codes for CASRLATEAFF. The chain couples TRBV5-1 to TRBJ1-1, with D unclear. The CDR3 is made up of 11 amino acids. Looked up from germline, CDR1 is SGHRS and CDR2 is YFSETQ.

Concerning this clone itself: One end of the junction fails to match germline, which may point to a read error. This chain joins TRBV7-7 and TRBJ1-6; maybe TRBD1 (6 bases). This CDR3 spans 15 amino acids. From germline, CDR1 is SSHAT and CDR2 FNYEAQ (reference sequence). The CDR3 spells CASSLDGSRGSPLHF. CDR3 coding DNA: TGTGCTAGCAGCTTAGATGGGAGCAGGGGCTCACCCCTCCACTTT.

The rearrangement uses TRBV3-1 (or the pseudogene TRBV3-2) and TRBJ1-2; no firm D call. V lost 0 bases to trimming and J lost 13 bases, with 18 bases between them. Germline values: CDR1 LGHDT, CDR2 YNNKEL (reference sequence). CDR3 length equals 14 residues. The CDR3 DNA follows: TGTGCCAGCAGCCAAGAAATCGGGGAAGCATGGTCCACCTTC. The encoded protein is CASSQEIGEAWSTF.

Here the CDR3 reads CASSYVRGAGELFF. The DNA of the CDR3 is TGTGCCAGCAGTTACGTCCGGGGTGCCGGGGAGCTGTTTTTT. V is TRBV6-5 and J is TRBJ2-2, with a tentative D call TRBD2 (5 bases). Germline assignment: CDR1 MNHEY and CDR2 SVGAGI. V shed 2 bases and J shed 6 bases, with 10 bases lying between them. The CDR3 is made up of 14 amino acids.

This clone was picked up a small number of times. This sequence joins TRBV19 and TRBJ2-3, with TRBD1 identical over 9 bases. This CDR3 is built from 15 residues. Germline trimming cut 3 bases from V and 5 bases from J; bases unmatched to any gene: 6. Germline V gene sequence: CDR1 LNHDA, CDR2 SQIVND (reference sequence). CDR3 nucleotide sequence: TGTGCCAGTAGTATGATGACAGGGGGGGGAGATACGCAGTATTTT. Residues: CASSMMTGGGDTQYF.

The chain combines TRBV27 with TRBJ2-6; D is unresolved. The CDR3 extends over 16 amino acids. Between the trimmed V and J ends, which lost 5 bases and 1 base, there was a span of 12 bases. Germline-derived CDR1 and CDR2 are MNHEY and SMNVEV (reference sequence). The DNA for the CDR3 is TGTGCCAGCAGTCCGAACTACGTATCTGGGGCCAACGTCCTGACTTTC. It is translated as CASSPNYVSGANVLTF.

This chain joins TRBV28 and TRBJ1-1; D may be TRBD1 (5 bases). The CDR3 sequence is 16 residues long. From germline, CDR1 is MDHEN and CDR2 SYDVKM. V lost 1 base and J lost 5, with 17 bases in between. CDR3 nucleotides: TGTGCCAGCAGTTTATTATTGGGCCTCGGGGGGACTGAAGCTTTCTTT. Its translation is CASSLLLGLGGTEAFF.

CDR3 residues: CASHPRMNTEAFF. In DNA, the CDR3 is TGTGCCAGTCACCCTAGGATGAACACTGAAGCTTTCTTT. The V call is TRBV11-2, the J call TRBJ1-1; no clear D. Trimming removed 9 bases at V and 0 bases at J, with 11 bases between. Germline-derived CDR1 and CDR2 are SGHAT and FQNNGV. This CDR3 has 13 amino acids.

The chain links TRBV3-1 (or the pseudogene TRBV3-2) to TRBJ2-7; 7 bases map to TRBD1. The germline CDR1 and CDR2 sequences are LGHDT and YNNKEL (reference sequence). CDR3 length equals 14 residues. Unmatched junction bases numbered 4, after V lost 1 base and J lost 4 bases. The DNA for the CDR3 is TGTGCCAGCAGCCAAGGTCACAGGGGATACGAGCAGTACTTC. Its translation: CASSQGHRGYEQYF.

This clone showed up just once. The gene calls are TRBV30 and TRBJ1-1; D is unclear. There are 13 residues in the CDR3. The germline gives CDR1 GTSNPN, CDR2 SVGIG (reference sequence). Deletions cut 1 base from V and 4 bases from J, with 10 bases between. In nucleotides, the CDR3 is TGTGCCTGGAGTGAGATTACGAGCACTGAAGCTTTCTTT. It is translated as CAWSEITSTEAFF.

V usage is TRBV27 and J usage is TRBJ2-2; 10 positions match TRBD2. The CDR3 is 14 residues long. The trim removed 7 bases at V and 5 bases at J, leaving 4 bases unmatched. CDR1 and CDR2 from the germline V gene are MNHEY and SMNVEV (reference sequence). In DNA form, the CDR3 reads TGTGCCAGCAAAGGGACTAGCGCTACCGGGGAGCTGTTTTTT. Protein product: CASKGTSATGELFF.

The rearrangement links TRBV5-1 to TRBJ2-5; 9 bases map to TRBD2. Trimming removed 0 bases from V and 6 bases from J; junction bases left unmatched: 9. This CDR3 contains 16 residues. Per germline, CDR1 SGHRS and CDR2 YFSETQ. CDR3 nucleotide sequence: TGCGCCAGCAGCTTGGGTGGCGGGGGGGCCACCCAGACCCAGTACTTC. Translation: CASSLGGGGATQTQYF.

This chain links TRBV11-2 with TRBJ2-7; D may be TRBD2 (5 bases). The CDR3 spans 14 residues. V dropped 5 bases and J dropped 6 bases, with 17 bases sitting between them. CDR1 SGHAT and CDR2 FQNNGV come from the germline V gene. CDR3 loop: CASSPPPLAGEQYF. For the CDR3, the DNA is TGTGCCAGCAGCCCTCCGCCCCTCGCGGGCGAGCAGTACTTC.

V gene TRBV2 combines with J gene TRBJ1-6, with TRBD1 identical over 8 bases. The germline V gene encodes CDR1 SNHLY and CDR2 FYNNEI. V lost 5 bases, J lost 9 bases, and 6 bases stayed unmatched. The CDR3 has 14 amino acids. CDR3 sequence: CASSKDRAGSPLHF. Written as DNA, the CDR3 is TGTGCCAGCAGTAAGGACAGGGCTGGTTCACCCCTCCACTTT.

This chain links TRBV6-6 with TRBJ1-1; D possibly corresponds to TRBD1 (5 bases). This CDR3 is 18 amino acids long. Germline V gene data show CDR1 as MNHNY and CDR2 as SVGAGI (reference sequence). Trimming took 5 bases from V and 2 from J, leaving 24 bases between them. CDR3 region: CASSRGMDTRRFNTEAFF. As DNA, the CDR3 is TGTGCCAGCAGTCGGGGGATGGACACGCGTCGGTTTAACACTGAAGCTTTCTTT.

This clone was picked up one time. J is TRBJ1-2 and V is TRBV28; D remains ambiguous. Germline CDR1 MDHEN, CDR2 SYDVKM. This CDR3 has 15 residues. V lost 4 bases, J lost 11 bases, and 23 bases lay in between. The CDR3 sequence: CASSSSYGVSQRYTF. The DNA of the CDR3 is TGTGCCAGCAGTTCCTCTTACGGGGTCAGTCAGAGGTACACCTTC.

The V and J genes are TRBV7-9 and TRBJ1-6, with D possibly matching TRBD1 (5 bases). The CDR3 contains 14 residues. V lost 5 bases to trimming and J lost 10 bases, with 15 bases between them. CDR1 is SEHNR and CDR2 is FQNEAQ in the germline V gene (reference sequence). The CDR3 spells CASSPTIKGSPLHF. CDR3 bases: TGTGCCAGCAGCCCGACGATAAAGGGGTCACCCCTCCACTTT.

V and J are TRBV3-1 (or the pseudogene TRBV3-2) and TRBJ1-1, with D tentatively TRBD1 (5 bases). Trimming removed 4 bases from V and 7 bases from J, with 19 bases in between. In germline, CDR1 is LGHDT, CDR2 YNNKEL (reference sequence). The CDR3 length is 15 residues. CDR3: CASSRGYQGSGEAFF. The CDR3 DNA sequence: TGTGCCAGCAGCCGAGGTTATCAGGGTTCGGGTGAAGCTTTCTTT.

The chain has TRBV5-5 and TRBJ2-5, with D unclear. Germline V lookup: CDR1 SGHKS, CDR2 YYEKEE (reference sequence). The CDR3 covers 16 residues. V was shortened by 3 bases and J by 2 bases, with 17 bases between the two germline ends. For the CDR3, the DNA is TGTGCCAGCAGCTGGAGTTGGGTCGTACCGCAAGAGACCCAGTACTTC. This codes for CASSWSWVVPQETQYF. The full variable domain, rest sourced from reference TRBV5-5 and TRBJ2-5, is DAGVTQSPTHLIKTRGQQVTLRCSPISGHKSVSWYQQVLGQGPQFIFQYYEKEERGRGNFPDRFSARQFPNYSSELNVNALLLGDSALYLCASSWSWVVPQETQYFGPGTRLLVL.

The chain has TRBV11-2 and TRBJ2-2; the match to TRBD2 covers 12 bases. The V and J ends lost 8 bases and 4 bases, in that order; junction bases with no gene match: 5. This CDR3 has 15 amino acids. Germline loops: CDR1 SGHAT, CDR2 FQNNGV. CDR3 sequence (DNA): TGTGCCAGCGGACTAGCGGGGCCGAGCACCGGGGAGCTGTTTTTT. Amino acid sequence: CASGLAGPSTGELFF.

This rearrangement joins TRBV14 to TRBJ2-5, with D possibly being TRBD1 (6 bases). The CDR3 is 13 amino acids. Germline-derived CDR1 and CDR2 are SGHDN and FVKESK. V lost 1 base, J lost 6 bases, and 9 bases lay in between. Here the CDR3 DNA reads TGTGCCAGCAGCCAAGGAGGACAGCAGACCCAGTACTTC. This codes for CASSQGGQQTQYF.

The chain joins TRBV19 to TRBJ1-4; tentatively, D is TRBD1 (6 bases). The V and J ends lost 4 bases and 6 bases respectively, with 12 bases between them. Germline V gives CDR1 LNHDA, CDR2 SQIVND (reference sequence). CDR3 length equals 14 residues. Here the CDR3 DNA reads TGTGCCAGTAGTAATTTGGGACAACATGAAAAACTGTTTTTT. This encodes CASSNLGQHEKLFF. Full variable domain (missing parts from reference TRBV19 and TRBJ1-4): DGGITQSPKYLFRKEGQNVTLSCEQNLNHDAMYWYRQDPGQGLRLIYYSQIVNDFQKGDIAEGYSVSREKKESFPLTVTSAQKNPTAFYLCASSNLGQHEKLFFGSGTQLSVL.

The DNA for the CDR3 is TGTGCCAGCAGTGAAAGGCTAGCGGGAGATCTCGGGGAGCTGTTTTTT. This sequence encodes CASSERLAGDLGELFF. The J gene is TRBJ2-2, the V gene TRBV6-1; TRBD2 matches 10 bases. The V and J ends lost 2 bases and 7 bases, in that order; junction bases with no gene match: 7. The CDR3 has 16 residues. Germline V gene data show CDR1 as MNHNS and CDR2 as SASEGT.

The rearrangement uses TRBV6-6 and TRBJ2-7, with 7 bases aligning to TRBD1. This CDR3 spans 14 amino acids. The germline V gene has CDR1 MNHNY and CDR2 SVGAGI (reference sequence). Trimming at V came to 0 bases and at J to 2 bases, leaving 1 base not matched to a gene. The DNA of the CDR3 is TGTGCCAGCAGTTACTCTCAGGGGGCCTACGAGCAGTACTTC. It specifies CASSYSQGAYEQYF.

This clone was detected only a few times. Other DNA sequences in the sample encode the same CDR3. The chain couples TRBV12-3 or TRBV12-4 to TRBJ1-2; D is ambiguous. This CDR3 has 13 residues. V shed 2 bases and J shed 2 bases, with 6 bases lying between them. The CDR3 reads CASSLSGNYGYTF. In DNA form, the CDR3 reads TGTGCCAGCAGTTTATCGGGGAACTATGGCTACACCTTC.